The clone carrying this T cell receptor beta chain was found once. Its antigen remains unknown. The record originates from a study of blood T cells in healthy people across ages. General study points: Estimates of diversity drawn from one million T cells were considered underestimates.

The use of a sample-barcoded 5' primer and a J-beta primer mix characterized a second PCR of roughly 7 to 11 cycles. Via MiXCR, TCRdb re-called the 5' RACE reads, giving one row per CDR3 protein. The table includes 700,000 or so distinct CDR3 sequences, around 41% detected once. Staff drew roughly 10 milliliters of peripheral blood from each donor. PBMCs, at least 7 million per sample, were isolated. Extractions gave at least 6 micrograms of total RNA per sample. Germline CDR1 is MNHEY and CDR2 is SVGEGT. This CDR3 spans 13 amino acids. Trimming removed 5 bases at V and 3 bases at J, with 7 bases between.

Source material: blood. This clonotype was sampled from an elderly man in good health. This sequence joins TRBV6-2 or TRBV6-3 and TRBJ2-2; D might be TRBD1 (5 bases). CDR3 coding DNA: TGTGCCAGCAGTGCACAGGACACCGGGGAGCTGTTTTTT. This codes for CASSAQDTGELFF.